This T cell receptor (beta chain) derives from a study of T cell repertoires in cytomegalovirus infection (dated by TCRdb to between 2018 and 2020). Some background on the complete study: The HLA type of each donor mattered for the analysis, because public TCR beta signatures pointed to carriage of CMV infection along with the matching HLA type. Broader findings and caveats from the paper: In both this cohort and an independent cohort of approximately 350 donors, the cumulative frequency of public TCR beta family members distinguished carriers of CMV infection plus the relevant HLA type. The ex vivo response was dominated by HLA-C-restricted CMV-specific TCR beta clonotypes, which also provided the single most frequent clonotype in two of eight donors.

The CDR3 contains 12 residues, cysteine and phenylalanine counted. Only CDR3 DNA is held: 36 bases, read in frame from base 1. At the junction V is shortened by 2 bases and J by 5 bases, with 7 bases in between. In the germline V gene, CDR1 corresponds to MNHEY and CDR2 to SVGEGT. These reads were obtained on an Illumina HiSeq 1500. The raw public data were reprocessed by TCRdb itself: fastp quality trimming at Q25, MiXCR clonotype calling, in-frame beta chains only. Each CDR3 protein gets just one entry, which takes the most common genes and DNA from the rows behind it. Counted in this sample were approximately 400,000 distinct CDR3 sequences; roughly 30% of them appeared once. The ten largest make up roughly 15% of the sample. This clonotype was found a few times. Which antigen it targets is not known. There are no base qualities to consult, and no much larger clone falls within one base.

The chain employs TRBV6-2 or TRBV6-3 and TRBJ2-7; the D gene is unclear. The source material was PBMCs. This TCR was recovered from a human donor in good health (CMV status not recorded). Some clones in this sample may be carry-over from other donors' samples. The CDR3 in this case is CASSYPPDEQYF. The bases read TGTGCCAGCAGTTACCCCCCGGACGAGCAGTACTTC.